These 17 T cell receptor beta chains share one sample of origin, sequenced in a study of shared clonotypes between healthy human individuals. The naive CD8 population came from CD45RO-negative cells selected for CCR7, without terminally differentiated effector memory CD45RA+ cells. TCRdb's table, derived via immunoSEQ multiplex PCR, lists solely in-frame clones and lacks some. The sample carries around 2,000,000 clones, roughly 95% recorded once. The sequenced sample was naive CD8+ T cells sorted from blood. These receptor sequences come from a young man in good health.

The V call is TRBV27, the J call TRBJ1-1, with TRBD1 matching over 7 bases. Germline lookup yields CDR1 MNHEY and CDR2 SMNVEV (reference sequence). This CDR3 has 14 amino acids. The ends lost 5 bases at V and 1 base at J; junction bases unmatched: 4. The CDR3 reads CASSIRQGNTEAFF. CDR3 nucleotide sequence: TGTGCCAGCAGTATACGACAGGGGAACACTGAAGCTTTCTTT.

The rearrangement uses TRBV5-1 and TRBJ2-3, with 15 bases fitting TRBD2. V shed 2 bases, J shed 6 bases, and the junction held 7 bases outside the gene matches. This CDR3 is built from 17 residues. Germline CDR1 reads SGHRS; CDR2 reads YFSETQ. The CDR3 loop is CASSFLGTSGRTDTQYF. The CDR3 DNA reads as TGCGCCAGCAGCTTTTTGGGGACTAGCGGGAGGACCGATACGCAGTATTTT.

CDR3 protein: CASSLVGTTYEQYF. The CDR3 DNA is TGTGCCAGCAGCTTAGTCGGGACCACCTACGAGCAGTACTTC. The chain employs TRBV7-8 and TRBJ2-7; D is tentatively TRBD1 or TRBD2 (5 bases each). Germline V gene lookup returns CDR1 SGHVS and CDR2 FQNEAQ. V gave up 1 base and J gave up 2 bases, with 9 bases separating them. This CDR3 has 14 residues.

J is TRBJ2-1 and V is TRBV27; D possibly uses TRBD1 or TRBD2 (5 bases each). Trimming shortened V by 4 bases and J by 8 bases, and 15 bases separated the two germline ends. Germline values: CDR1 MNHEY, CDR2 SMNVEV (reference sequence). The CDR3 is 14 residues long. CDR3 residues: CASSSGLGVDEQFF. DNA of the CDR3: TGTGCCAGCAGTTCCGGTCTGGGGGTCGATGAGCAGTTCTTC.

This chain connects TRBV7-9 to TRBJ2-7, with a tentative D call TRBD1 (6 bases). Trimming took off 7 bases at V and 2 bases at J, with 18 bases between the two ends. CDR1 and CDR2 (germline): SEHNR, FQNEAQ (reference sequence). The length of the CDR3 is 15 residues. The CDR3 sequence is CASTLDRLYPYEQYF. DNA for the CDR3: TGTGCCAGCACCCTCGACAGGCTTTACCCCTACGAGCAGTACTTC.

This clone appeared a single time. CDR3 region: CASSYPGQGVYEQYF. For the CDR3, the DNA is TGTGCCAGCAGTTACCCGGGACAGGGGGTTTACGAGCAGTACTTC. The chain has TRBV6-5 and TRBJ2-7, with 11 bases matching TRBD1. V dropped 2 bases and J dropped 4; count of bases not matched to a gene: 4. This CDR3 has 15 amino acids. CDR1 and CDR2 (germline): MNHEY, SVGAGI.

V and J are TRBV7-9 and TRBJ1-4; D gene unclear. Looked up from germline, CDR1 is SEHNR and CDR2 is FQNEAQ (reference sequence). CDR3 length: 14 residues. V was shortened by 5 bases and J by 8 bases, with 15 bases between the two germline ends. This CDR3 reads CASSLAIGREKLFF. The CDR3 DNA reads as TGTGCCAGCAGCCTCGCAATCGGTAGGGAAAAACTGTTTTTT.

This clone was detected only a few times. This chain uses TRBV6-1 with TRBJ1-1, with D perhaps matching TRBD1 (5 bases). CDR1 and CDR2 (germline): MNHNS, SASEGT. Trimming cost V 5 bases and J 0 bases, with 10 bases left between them. The CDR3 is 14 amino acids. CDR3 nucleotide sequence: TGTGCCAGCAGTACCCGACAGATGAACACTGAAGCTTTCTTT. Protein product: CASSTRQMNTEAFF.

Here the CDR3 reads CASSQDTGRNSPLHF. The CDR3 region has the DNA TGCGCCAGCAGCCAAGATACAGGGCGGAATTCACCCCTCCACTTT. The chain combines TRBV4-1 with TRBJ1-6; D perhaps matches TRBD1 (6 bases). CDR1 and CDR2 from the germline V gene are MGHRA and YSYEKL. The CDR3 has 15 amino acids. Trimming took off 0 bases at V and 7 bases at J, with 10 bases between the two ends.

The V and J genes are TRBV7-9 and TRBJ2-7; 13 nucleotides line up with TRBD2. Germline V gene sequence: CDR1 SEHNR, CDR2 FQNEAQ (reference sequence). V shed 3 bases, J shed 2 bases, and the junction held 4 bases outside the gene matches. CDR3 length: 16 amino acids. The CDR3 is CASSFTGTSGTYEQYF. In DNA, the CDR3 is TGTGCCAGCAGCTTTACCGGGACTAGCGGGACCTACGAGCAGTACTTC.

This sequence joins TRBV4-1 and TRBJ2-7; 11 nucleotides align to TRBD1. This CDR3 comprises 15 residues. Germline V gene sequence: CDR1 MGHRA, CDR2 YSYEKL. After removal of 4 bases from V and 0 bases from J, the junction contained 2 bases not matched to a gene. CDR3 nucleotides: TGCGCCAGCAGCCTGGGACAGGGGGTCTCCTACGAGCAGTACTTC. Its translation: CASSLGQGVSYEQYF.

This clone has a single count. The chain uses TRBV5-6 and TRBJ2-1; no reliable D call. V lost 3 bases and J lost 7, with 5 bases in between. Germline V gives CDR1 SGHDT, CDR2 YYEEEE. The CDR3 runs to 11 residues. The CDR3 here is CASSSTNEQFF. CDR3 DNA sequence: TGTGCCAGCAGCTCTACAAATGAGCAGTTCTTC.

The chain links TRBV6-6 to TRBJ1-1; D is uncertain. V gave up 2 bases and J gave up 4 bases, with 11 bases separating them. The CDR3 length is 14 residues. CDR1 and CDR2 from the germline V gene are MNHNY and SVGAGI (reference sequence). The DNA for the CDR3 is TGTGCCAGCAGTTACCAGGCCTCGGGCACTGAAGCTTTCTTT. Protein product: CASSYQASGTEAFF.

The CDR3 DNA reads TGTGCCAGCAGCGACGGACAAGCCCCTAGAAACACAGATACGCAGTATTTT. As protein: CASSDGQAPRNTDTQYF. The chain recombines TRBV7-3 with TRBJ2-3, with D possibly being TRBD1 (5 bases). Germline values: CDR1 SGHTA, CDR2 FQGTGA. This CDR3 region has 17 residues. V lost 5 bases and J lost 2, with 20 bases in between.

A remark on this clone: The sample holds other DNA sequences that translate to the same CDR3. V usage is TRBV27 and J usage is TRBJ1-2; the D gene is possibly TRBD1 (6 bases). V lost 5 bases and J 2 bases, leaving 9 bases between the germline ends. Germline V CDR1 and CDR2: MNHEY, SMNVEV (reference sequence). This CDR3 spans 13 amino acids. CDR3 in amino acids: CASSLTGNYGYTF. CDR3 coding DNA: TGTGCCAGCAGTCTAACAGGGAACTATGGCTACACCTTC.

The rearrangement joins TRBV30 to TRBJ2-7, with D hard to call. There are 13 residues in the CDR3. Per the germline V gene, CDR1 is GTSNPN and CDR2 is SVGIG (reference sequence). V dropped 0 bases and J dropped 4 bases, with 10 bases sitting between them. In nucleotides, the CDR3 is TGTGCCTGGAGTGTACGGATAGATTACGAGCAGTACTTC. Its protein product is CAWSVRIDYEQYF.

V is TRBV5-6 and J is TRBJ2-5; TRBD1 is a possible D gene (5 bases). The CDR3 is 14 residues long. V gave up 3 bases and J gave up 1 base, with 10 bases separating them. Germline lookup yields CDR1 SGHDT and CDR2 YYEEEE. CDR3 in amino acids: CASSSEGVQETQYF. The CDR3 DNA follows: TGTGCCAGCAGCTCGGAAGGGGTCCAAGAGACCCAGTACTTC.